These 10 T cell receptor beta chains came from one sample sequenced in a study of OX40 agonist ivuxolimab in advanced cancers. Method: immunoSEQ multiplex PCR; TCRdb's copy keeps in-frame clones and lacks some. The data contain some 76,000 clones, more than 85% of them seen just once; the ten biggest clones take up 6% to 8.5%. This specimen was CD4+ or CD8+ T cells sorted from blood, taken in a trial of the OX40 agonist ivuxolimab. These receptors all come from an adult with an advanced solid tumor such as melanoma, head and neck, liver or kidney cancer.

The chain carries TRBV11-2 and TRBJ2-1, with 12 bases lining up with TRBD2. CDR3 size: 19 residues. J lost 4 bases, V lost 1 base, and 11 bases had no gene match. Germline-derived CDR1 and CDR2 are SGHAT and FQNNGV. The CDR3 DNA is TGTGCCAGCAGCTTAGGCGGCCGACTAGCGGGGGACTTATACAATGAGCAGTTCTTC. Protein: CASSLGGRLAGDLYNEQFF.

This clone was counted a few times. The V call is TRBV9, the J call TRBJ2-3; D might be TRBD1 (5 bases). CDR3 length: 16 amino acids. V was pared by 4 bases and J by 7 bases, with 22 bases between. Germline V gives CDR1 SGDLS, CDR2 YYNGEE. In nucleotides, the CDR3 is TGTGCCAGCAGCACCTTCGACAGAGACCTAACGAATACGCAGTATTTT. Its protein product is CASSTFDRDLTNTQYF.

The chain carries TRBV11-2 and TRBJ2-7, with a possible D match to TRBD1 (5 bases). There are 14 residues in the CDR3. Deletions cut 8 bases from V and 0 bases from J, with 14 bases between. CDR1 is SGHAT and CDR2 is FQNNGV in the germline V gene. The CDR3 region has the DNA TGTGCCAGCGCCCAGGGCCCCATCTCCTACGAGCAGTACTTC. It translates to CASAQGPISYEQYF.

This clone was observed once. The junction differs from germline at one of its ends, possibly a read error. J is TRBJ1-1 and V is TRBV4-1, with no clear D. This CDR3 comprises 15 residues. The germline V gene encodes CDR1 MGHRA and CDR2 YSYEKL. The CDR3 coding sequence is TGCGCCAGCAGCCTACGAAGCTTGCTGAAAACTGAAGCTTTCTTT. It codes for CASSLRSLLKTEAFF.

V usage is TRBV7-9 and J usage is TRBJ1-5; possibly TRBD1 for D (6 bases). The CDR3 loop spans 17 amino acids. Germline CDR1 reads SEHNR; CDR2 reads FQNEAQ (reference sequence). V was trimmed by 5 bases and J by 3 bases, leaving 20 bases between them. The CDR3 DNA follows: TGTGCCAGCAGCCCTACGGACGTACAGGGTCCCAATCAGCCCCAGCATTTT. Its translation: CASSPTDVQGPNQPQHF. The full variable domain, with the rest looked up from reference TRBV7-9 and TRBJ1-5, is DTGVSQNPRHKITKRGQNVTFRCDPISEHNRLYWYRQTLGQGPEFLTYFQNEAQLEKSRLLSDRFSAERPKGSFSTLEIQRTEQGDSAMYLCASSPTDVQGPNQPQHFGDGTRLSIL.

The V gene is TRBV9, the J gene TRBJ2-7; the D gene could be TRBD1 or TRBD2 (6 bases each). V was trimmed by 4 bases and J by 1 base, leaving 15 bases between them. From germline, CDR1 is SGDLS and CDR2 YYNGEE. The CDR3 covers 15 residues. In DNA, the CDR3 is TGTGCCAGCAGCCCCCGCGGAGGGGGATCCTACGAGCAGTACTTC. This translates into CASSPRGGGSYEQYF.

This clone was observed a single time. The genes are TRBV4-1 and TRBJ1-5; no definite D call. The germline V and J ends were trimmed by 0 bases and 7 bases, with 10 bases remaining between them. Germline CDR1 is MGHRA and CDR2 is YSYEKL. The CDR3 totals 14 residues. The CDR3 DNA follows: TGCGCCAGCAGCCAAGAAGGGATCGGCCAGCCCCAGCATTTT. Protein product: CASSQEGIGQPQHF.

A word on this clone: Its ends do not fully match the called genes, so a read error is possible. In DNA form, the CDR3 reads TGCAGCGTTGAGGGGCAGGGCGCGAACTCTGAAGCTTTCTTT. This codes for CSVEGQGANSEAFF. The rearrangement links TRBV29-1 to TRBJ1-1; possible D gene TRBD1, 5 bases. This CDR3 is built from 14 residues. In germline, CDR1 is SQVTM, CDR2 ANQGSEA. Full variable domain (missing parts from reference TRBV29-1 and TRBJ1-1): SAVISQKPSRDICQRGTSLTIQCQVDSQVTMMFWYRQQPGQSLTLIATANQGSEATYESGFVIDKFPISRPNLTFSTLTVSNMSPEDSSIYLCSVEGQGANSEAFFGQGTRLTVV.

Here the CDR3 reads CASSMDPFYGYTF. CDR3 bases: TGTGCCAGCAGTATGGACCCCTTCTATGGCTACACCTTC. V and J are TRBV6-5 and TRBJ1-2; D is ambiguous. Germline V CDR1 and CDR2: MNHEY, SVGAGI. This CDR3 spans 13 amino acids. Trimming stripped 5 bases from V and 4 bases from J, with 11 bases between.

The DNA of the CDR3 is TGTGCCAGCTCACCAGGGAGGAGTCCTAACTATGGCTACACCTTC. It translates to CASSPGRSPNYGYTF. V and J are TRBV18 and TRBJ1-2; no clear D gene. Germline CDR1 reads KGHSH; CDR2 reads LQKENI. The CDR3 is 15 residues long. V gave up 2 bases and J gave up 0 bases, with 10 bases separating them.